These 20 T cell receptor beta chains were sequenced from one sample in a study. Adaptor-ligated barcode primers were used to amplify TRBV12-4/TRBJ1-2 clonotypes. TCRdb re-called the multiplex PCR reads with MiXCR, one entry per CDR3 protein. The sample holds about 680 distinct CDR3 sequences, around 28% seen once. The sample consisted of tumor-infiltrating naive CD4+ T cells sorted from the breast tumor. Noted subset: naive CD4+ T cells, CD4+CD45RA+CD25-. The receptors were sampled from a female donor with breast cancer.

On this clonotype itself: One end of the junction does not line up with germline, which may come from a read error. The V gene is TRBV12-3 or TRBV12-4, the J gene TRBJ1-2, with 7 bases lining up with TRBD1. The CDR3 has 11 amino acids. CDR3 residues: CASSFDRVTAF. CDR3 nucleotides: TGTGCCAGCAGTTTCGACAGGGTTACCGCCTTC.

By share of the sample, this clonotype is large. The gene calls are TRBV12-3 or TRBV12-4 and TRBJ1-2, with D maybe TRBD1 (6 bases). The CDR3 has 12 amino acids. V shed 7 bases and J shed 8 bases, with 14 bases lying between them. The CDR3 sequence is CASTQQGYGYTF. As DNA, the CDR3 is TGTGCCAGCACTCAACAGGGTTACGGCTACACCTTC.

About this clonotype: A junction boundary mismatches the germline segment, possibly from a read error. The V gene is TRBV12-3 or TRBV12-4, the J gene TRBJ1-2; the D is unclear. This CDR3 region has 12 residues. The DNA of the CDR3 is TGTGCCAGCAGTTTATATGCCGGTGGCCACACCTTC. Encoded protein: CASSLYAGGHTF.

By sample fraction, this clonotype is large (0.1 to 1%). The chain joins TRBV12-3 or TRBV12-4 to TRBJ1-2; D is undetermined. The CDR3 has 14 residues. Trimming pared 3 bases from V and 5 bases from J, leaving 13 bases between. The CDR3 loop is CASSLPGWGYGYTF. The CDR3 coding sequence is TGTGCCAGCAGTTTGCCCGGTTGGGGATATGGCTACACCTTC.

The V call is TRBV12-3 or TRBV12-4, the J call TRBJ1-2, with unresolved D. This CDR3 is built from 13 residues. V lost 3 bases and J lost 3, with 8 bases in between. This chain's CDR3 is CASSLVSHYGYTF. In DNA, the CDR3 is TGTGCCAGCAGTTTGGTGAGCCACTATGGCTACACCTTC.

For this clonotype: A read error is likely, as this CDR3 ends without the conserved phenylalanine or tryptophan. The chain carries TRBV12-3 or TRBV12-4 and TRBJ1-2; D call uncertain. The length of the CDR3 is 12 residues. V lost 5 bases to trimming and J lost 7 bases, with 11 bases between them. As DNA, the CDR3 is TGTGCCAGCAGTCCGACGGGCGGTGGCTACACCTTA. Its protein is CASSPTGGGYTL.

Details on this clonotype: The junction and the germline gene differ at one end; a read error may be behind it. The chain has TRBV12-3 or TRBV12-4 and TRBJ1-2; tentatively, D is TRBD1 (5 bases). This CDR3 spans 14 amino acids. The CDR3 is CASSLIGEGYGYTF. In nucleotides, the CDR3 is TGTGCCAGCAGTCTCATAGGGGAAGGCTATGGTTACACCTTC.

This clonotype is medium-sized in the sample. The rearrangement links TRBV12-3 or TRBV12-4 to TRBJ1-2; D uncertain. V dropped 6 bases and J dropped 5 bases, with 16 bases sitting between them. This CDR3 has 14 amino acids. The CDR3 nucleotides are TGTGCCAGCAGCCGCCCGGGAGCGGGGTATGGCTACACCTTC. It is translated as CASSRPGAGYGYTF.

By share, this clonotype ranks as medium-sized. The CDR3 sequence: CASTPGGQSYGYTF. The DNA for the CDR3 is TGTGCCAGCACCCCAGGTGGCCAGAGCTATGGCTACACCTTC. This chain uses TRBV12-3 or TRBV12-4 with TRBJ1-2, with D unresolved. This CDR3 is built from 14 residues. Trimming removed 7 bases at V and 4 bases at J, with 16 bases between.

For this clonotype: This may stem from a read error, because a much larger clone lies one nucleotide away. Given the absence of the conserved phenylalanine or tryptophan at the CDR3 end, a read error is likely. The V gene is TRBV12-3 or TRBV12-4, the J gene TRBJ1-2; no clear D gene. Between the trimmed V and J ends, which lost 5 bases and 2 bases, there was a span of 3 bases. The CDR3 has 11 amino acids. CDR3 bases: TGTGCCAGCAGTCGGAACTATGGCTACACCCTC. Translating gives CASSRNYGYTL.

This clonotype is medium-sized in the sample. The chain's CDR3 is CASSHPGPSLYGYTF. The CDR3, as DNA: TGTGCCAGCAGTCATCCTGGTCCGTCCCTCTATGGCTACACCTTC. The gene calls are TRBV12-3 or TRBV12-4 and TRBJ1-2; D is ambiguous. V was clipped by 5 bases and J by 4 bases, with 17 bases between them. This CDR3 contains 15 residues.

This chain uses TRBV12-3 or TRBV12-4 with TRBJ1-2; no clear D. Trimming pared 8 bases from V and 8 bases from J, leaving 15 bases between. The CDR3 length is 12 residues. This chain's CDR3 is CASGPVRWGYTF. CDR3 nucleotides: TGTGCCAGCGGCCCAGTTAGGTGGGGCTACACCTTC.

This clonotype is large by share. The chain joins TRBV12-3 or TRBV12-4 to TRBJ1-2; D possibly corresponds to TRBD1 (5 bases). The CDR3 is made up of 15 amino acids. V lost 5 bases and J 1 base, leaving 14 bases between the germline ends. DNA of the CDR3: TGTGCCAGCAGTGTGAGGGGTTGGGGTAACTATGGCTACACCTTC. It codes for CASSVRGWGNYGYTF.

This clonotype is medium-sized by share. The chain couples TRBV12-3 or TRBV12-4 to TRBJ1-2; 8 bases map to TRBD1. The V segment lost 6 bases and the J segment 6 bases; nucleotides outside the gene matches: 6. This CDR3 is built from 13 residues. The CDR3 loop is CASREGTGDGYTF. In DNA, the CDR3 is TGTGCCAGCAGAGAAGGGACAGGTGATGGCTACACCTTC.

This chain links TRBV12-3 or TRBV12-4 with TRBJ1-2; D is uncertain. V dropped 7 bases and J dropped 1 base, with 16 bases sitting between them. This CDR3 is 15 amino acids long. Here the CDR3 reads CASTLGRLLNYGYTF. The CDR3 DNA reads TGTGCCAGCACCCTCGGACGGTTGCTTAACTATGGCTACACCTTC.

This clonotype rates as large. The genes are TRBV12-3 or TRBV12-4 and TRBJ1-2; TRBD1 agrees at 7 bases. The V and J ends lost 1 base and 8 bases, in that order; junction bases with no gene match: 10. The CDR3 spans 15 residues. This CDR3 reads CASSLGRTGPGGYTF. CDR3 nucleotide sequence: TGTGCCAGCAGTTTAGGGAGGACAGGCCCGGGCGGCTACACCTTC.

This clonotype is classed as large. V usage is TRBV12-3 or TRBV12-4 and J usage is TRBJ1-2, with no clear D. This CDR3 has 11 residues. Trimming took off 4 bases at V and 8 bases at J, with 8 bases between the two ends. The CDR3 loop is CASSSGIGYTF. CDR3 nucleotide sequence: TGTGCCAGCAGTTCGGGGATCGGCTACACCTTC.

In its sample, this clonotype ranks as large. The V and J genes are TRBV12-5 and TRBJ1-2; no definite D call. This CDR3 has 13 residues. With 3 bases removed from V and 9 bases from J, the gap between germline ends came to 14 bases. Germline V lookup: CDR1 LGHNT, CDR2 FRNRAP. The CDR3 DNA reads TGTGCTAGTGGTTTTAAGATCGGCCAAAGCTACACCTTC. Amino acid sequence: CASGFKIGQSYTF.

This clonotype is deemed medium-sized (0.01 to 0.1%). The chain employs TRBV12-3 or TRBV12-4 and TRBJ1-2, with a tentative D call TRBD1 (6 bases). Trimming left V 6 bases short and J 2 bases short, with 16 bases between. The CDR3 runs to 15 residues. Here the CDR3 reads CASSWTARGNYGYTF. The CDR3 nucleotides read TGTGCCAGCAGCTGGACAGCAAGAGGGAACTATGGCTACACCTTC.

Here the CDR3 DNA reads TGTGCCAGCAGTTTGGGTCGGGTAAACGTGTGGGGCTACACCTTC. This encodes CASSLGRVNVWGYTF. The chain links TRBV12-3 or TRBV12-4 to TRBJ1-2; D gene unclear. Trimming took off 3 bases at V and 8 bases at J, with 19 bases between the two ends. The CDR3 length is 15 residues.